A selection of T cell receptor beta chains follows, all from one sample in a study of blood T cell repertoires in COVID-19. The assay was immunoSEQ multiplex PCR, and TCRdb's table has in-frame clones only and misses some. This table has 90,000 to 100,000 clones, around 81% appearing once. The sequenced sample consisted of peripheral blood. These receptors originate from a man aged 55 to 70 with acute or convalescent COVID-19. Each CDR3 is given with its conserved first and last residue. The D gene is left open where the match is weak. A clone size is listed for some rows: how often the clone was seen (once, few, many), or a class if it is expanded.

clone size	V gene	J gene	CDR3 length	D gene	CDR3 DNA	CDR3 protein
few	TRBV11-3	TRBJ2-7	13	TRBD1	TGTGCCAGCAGCTTAGACGCAGGGGGCGAGCAGTACTTC	CASSLDAGGEQYF
NA	TRBV19	TRBJ2-5	13	TRBD2	TGTGCCAGTAGTAGAGGACTAGAGGAGACCCAGTACTTC	CASSRGLEETQYF
NA	TRBV30	TRBJ1-1	15	NA	TGTGCCTGCCCCCCTCGGGGAGAAGGTAACACTGAAGCTTTCTTT	CACPPRGEGNTEAFF
NA	TRBV5-1	TRBJ1-4	16	NA	TGCGCCAGCAGCTTGGAACCGGGTGCCCCAGGGGAAAAACTGTTTTTT	CASSLEPGAPGEKLFF
NA	TRBV11-2	TRBJ2-1	16	TRBD2	TGTGCCAGCAGCCTAAGACTAGCGGACTCCTACAATGAGCAGTTCTTC	CASSLRLADSYNEQFF
few	TRBV5-6	TRBJ1-2	14	TRBD1	TGTGCCAGCAGCTTGGAGAGGACAGGGTATGGCTACACCTTC	CASSLERTGYGYTF
NA	TRBV12-3/TRBV12-4	TRBJ2-3	13	NA	TGTGCCAGCAGATTTTCTAGGCCAGATACGCAGTATTTT	CASRFSRPDTQYF
NA	TRBV7-9	TRBJ1-1	14	TRBD1	TGTGCCAGCAGCTCGCAGGGGGCTCACACTGAAGCTTTCTTT	CASSSQGAHTEAFF
NA	TRBV6-5	TRBJ2-1	14	NA	TGTGCCAGCAGTTACGGGCAGGTACACAATGAGCAGTTCTTC	CASSYGQVHNEQFF
once	TRBV6-4	TRBJ1-2	14	TRBD1	TGTGCCAGCATTATCCAGGACAGGGTCTATGGCTACACCTTC	CASIIQDRVYGYTF
NA	TRBV5-1	TRBJ2-2	15	NA	TGCGCCAGCAGCTTGGTGGGGCAGAACACCGGGGAGCTGTTTTTT	CASSLVGQNTGELFF
NA	TRBV2	TRBJ2-7	10	NA	TGTGCCAGCTCCCTTTACGAGCAGTACTTC	CASSLYEQYF
NA	TRBV25-1	TRBJ1-2	11	NA	TGTGCCAGCATAAGCGGGGGTGGCTACACCTTC	CASISGGGYTF
NA	TRBV6-1	TRBJ1-5	15	TRBD1	TGTGCCAGCAGTGAAGACAGGGGGATGGATCAGCCCCAGCATTTT	CASSEDRGMDQPQHF
NA	TRBV3-1/TRBV3-2	TRBJ1-6	16	NA	TGTGCCAGCAGCCAAGGAAGGCAGGCGTATAATTCACCCCTCCACTTT	CASSQGRQAYNSPLHF
NA	TRBV3-1/TRBV3-2	TRBJ1-3	13	NA	TGTGCCAGCAGCCCTACACCCGGGAGTTCCATATATTTT	CASSPTPGSSIYF
NA	TRBV15	TRBJ1-5	12	NA	TGTGCCACCAGTCAGGGGACGCAGCCCCAGCATTTT	CATSQGTQPQHF
NA	TRBV5-1	TRBJ1-1	16	TRBD1	TGCGCCAGCAGGCAGGGACAGCTCTTGATGAACACTGAAGCTTTCTTT	CASRQGQLLMNTEAFF
NA	TRBV28	TRBJ1-1	12	NA	TGTGCCAGCAGTATCAGAAACACTGAAGCTTTCTTT	CASSIRNTEAFF
NA	TRBV11-2	TRBJ1-2	15	NA	TGTGCCAGCAGCTTAGTTCGAGACAGCTCGGAAGGCTACACCTTC	CASSLVRDSSEGYTF
NA	TRBV3-1/TRBV3-2	TRBJ1-5	15	NA	TGTGCCAGCAGCCAAGCGGGGGATCCCAATCAGCCCCAGCATTTT	CASSQAGDPNQPQHF
NA	TRBV28	TRBJ2-1	13	TRBD1	TGTGCCAGCAGTTTTAGGGGGCGGAATGAGCAGTTCTTC	CASSFRGRNEQFF
NA	TRBV3-1/TRBV3-2	TRBJ2-3	16	TRBD2	TGTGCCAGCAGCTTGACTAGCGGGGGCCCCACAGATACGCAGTATTTT	CASSLTSGGPTDTQYF
NA	TRBV6-5	TRBJ1-1	14	NA	TGTGCCAGCAGTTACTCGTTAGAGAACACTGAAGCTTTCTTT	CASSYSLENTEAFF
NA	TRBV15	TRBJ1-5	16	TRBD1	TGTGCCACCAGCAGCCGAATGGGACAGGGGAATCAGCCCCAGCATTTT	CATSSRMGQGNQPQHF
NA	TRBV28	TRBJ1-2	15	NA	TGTGCCAGCGGGGAGTCCAGGGGATACCATAATGGCTACACCTTC	CASGESRGYHNGYTF
NA	TRBV5-6	TRBJ1-1	15	NA	TGTGCCAGCAGCGCCGTGGGGCGGGGGCGGACTGAAGCTTTCTTT	CASSAVGRGRTEAFF
NA	TRBV5-6	TRBJ1-3	14	NA	TGTGCCAGCAGCTTGGGGCAGGGGATCGGCACCATATATTTT	CASSLGQGIGTIYF
NA	TRBV7-9	TRBJ1-2	15	NA	TGTGCCAGCAGCTTAGGCGGGGGAGTTAAGAATGGCTACACCTTC	CASSLGGGVKNGYTF
NA	TRBV5-1	TRBJ1-5	14	NA	TGCGCCAGCAGCCCTGGACCTCAGGGACAGCCCCAGCATTTT	CASSPGPQGQPQHF
NA	TRBV5-1	TRBJ1-6	14	NA	TGCGCCAGCAGCTTTTCACAGGAGAATTCACCCCTCCACTTT	CASSFSQENSPLHF
NA	TRBV6-2/TRBV6-3	TRBJ2-1	15	TRBD2	TGTGCCAGCAGTCTGATAGCGGGAGGACCCAATGAGCAGTTCTTC	CASSLIAGGPNEQFF
few	TRBV7-2	TRBJ2-1	15	TRBD2	TGTGCCAGCAGCTCGGGACTAGCGGGAGGGAATGAGCAGTTCTTC	CASSSGLAGGNEQFF
NA	TRBV18	TRBJ2-2	16	TRBD2	TGTGCCAGCTCACAGGGACTAGCCCCGAACACCGGGGAGCTGTTTTTT	CASSQGLAPNTGELFF
NA	TRBV20-1	TRBJ1-2	15	TRBD1	TGCAGTGCTAGTGCTAGGACAGGACATATCGATGGCTACACCTTC	CSASARTGHIDGYTF
NA	TRBV10-2	TRBJ1-1	15	NA	TGCGCCAGCAGTGAGCCAGGACTGATGAACACTGAAGCTTTCTTT	CASSEPGLMNTEAFF
NA	TRBV11-3	TRBJ2-7	15	TRBD1	TGTGCCAGCAGCTTAGGACAGGGTAAAGCCTACGAGCAGTACTTC	CASSLGQGKAYEQYF
once	TRBV19	TRBJ1-2	13	TRBD1	TGTGCCAGTAGGGATCGACAGGGCTATGGCTACACCTTC	CASRDRQGYGYTF
NA	TRBV5-1	TRBJ2-1	13	NA	TGCGCCAGCAGCTTTGGGGGCCGGAATGAGCAGTTCTTC	CASSFGGRNEQFF
NA	TRBV19	TRBJ2-7	15	TRBD1	TGTGCCAGTAGTATTAAGCAGGGGGCCACCTACGAGCAGTACTTC	CASSIKQGATYEQYF
NA	TRBV2	TRBJ1-5	14	NA	TGTGCCAGCAGTGCGGTTGATAGCAATCAGCCCCAGCATTTT	CASSAVDSNQPQHF
NA	TRBV29-1	TRBJ1-1	13	NA	TGCAGCGTTGAAGGACAGGCAAACACTGAAGCTTTCTTT	CSVEGQANTEAFF
NA	TRBV11-2	TRBJ1-3	15	TRBD1	TGTGCCAGCAGCCCAGGGGGTTATGCTGGAAACACCATATATTTT	CASSPGGYAGNTIYF
NA	TRBV11-2	TRBJ1-1	14	NA	TGTGCCAGCAGCTCTAAAACCCCGAACACTGAAGCTTTCTTT	CASSSKTPNTEAFF
NA	TRBV5-1	TRBJ1-5	14	NA	TGCGCCAGCAGCTTGGGACAGGCCAATCAGCCCCAGCATTTT	CASSLGQANQPQHF
NA	TRBV20-1	TRBJ2-7	11	TRBD1	TGCAGTGTGGGACAGGACCACGAGCAGTACTTC	CSVGQDHEQYF
NA	TRBV30	TRBJ1-1	13	NA	TGTGCCTGGAGGGACGGGGGGTATACTGAAGCTTTCTTT	CAWRDGGYTEAFF